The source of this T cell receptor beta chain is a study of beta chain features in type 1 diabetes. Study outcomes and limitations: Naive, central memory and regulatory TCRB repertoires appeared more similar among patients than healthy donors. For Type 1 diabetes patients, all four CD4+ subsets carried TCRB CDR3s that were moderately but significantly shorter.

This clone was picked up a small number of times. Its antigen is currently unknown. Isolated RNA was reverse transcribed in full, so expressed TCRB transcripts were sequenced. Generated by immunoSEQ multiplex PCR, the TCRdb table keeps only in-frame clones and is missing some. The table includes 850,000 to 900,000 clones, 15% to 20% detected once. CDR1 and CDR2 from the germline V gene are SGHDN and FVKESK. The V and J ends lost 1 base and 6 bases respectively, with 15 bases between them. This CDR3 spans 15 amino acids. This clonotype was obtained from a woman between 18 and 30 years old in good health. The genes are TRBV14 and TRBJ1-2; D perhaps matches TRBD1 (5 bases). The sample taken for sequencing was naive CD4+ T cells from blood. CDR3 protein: CASSQGISGFDGYTF. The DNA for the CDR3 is TGTGCCAGCAGCCAAGGTATTTCAGGGTTTGATGGCTACACCTTC.